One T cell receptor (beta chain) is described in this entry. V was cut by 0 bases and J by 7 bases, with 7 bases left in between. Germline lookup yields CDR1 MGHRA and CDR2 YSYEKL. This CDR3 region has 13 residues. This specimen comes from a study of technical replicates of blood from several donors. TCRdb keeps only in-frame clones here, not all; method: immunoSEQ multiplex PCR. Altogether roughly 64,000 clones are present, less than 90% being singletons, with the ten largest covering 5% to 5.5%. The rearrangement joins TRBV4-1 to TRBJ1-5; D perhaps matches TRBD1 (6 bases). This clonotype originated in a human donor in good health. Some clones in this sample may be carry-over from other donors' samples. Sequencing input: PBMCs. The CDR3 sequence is CASSQDRGQPQHF. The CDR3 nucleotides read TGCGCCAGCAGCCAAGATAGGGGGCAGCCCCAGCATTTT.